The T cell receptor beta chain under discussion was sequenced for a study of cytomegalovirus exposure and HLA in healthy donors (dated by TCRdb to 2017 to 2019). General notes on the study: An earlier analysis of approximately 640 of the donors reported roughly 270 Gb of sequence data and some 120 million unique TCR beta sequences from approximately 180 million T cells. An early release that covered roughly 600 HLA-typed donors contained around 300 gigabases of sequencing data and tens of millions of unique TCR sequences. Of the roughly 400 genotyped donors, 65% to 90% were placed in the genetic ancestry cluster associated with self-reported Caucasian donors. The study aimed to test whether signatures of past pathogen exposure could be identified by cataloging public T cell receptors. The study profiled the T cell repertoires of around 700 subjects by immunosequencing and related them to cytomegalovirus serostatus. In addition to the first cohort of 666 subjects, a separate validation cohort of approximately 110 different subjects was used. The study combined high-throughput TCR immunosequencing, statistical association of individual TCRs with disease status, and machine learning to predict cytomegalovirus infection status. A later analysis re-analyzed previously published TCR beta repertoires from about 600 donors and added high-resolution HLA genotyping to study TCR occurrence patterns. The later analysis used no new phenotypic data to find candidate immune exposures, relying instead on TCR beta sequences and their occurrence across donors. An earlier analysis of 587 of the donors used high-throughput TCR beta sequencing to judge whether each TCR beta V gene segment behaved as functional or pseudogenic. Alongside the repertoire data, information on donor age, sex, ethnicity and CMV serostatus was compiled. Genome-wide SNP genotypes for about three fifths of the roughly 670 donors were used in a later genetic analysis, which treated that subset as a discovery cohort. Every repertoire in the discovery cohort had been generated on one and the same sequencing platform. HLA typing covered class I and class II loci at four-digit resolution. Typing coverage varied by locus: about 620-630 donors for A, B, C, DRB1 and DQB1; around 560 for DQA1; over 600 for DPA1; roughly 450 for DPB1. About 5 DR-DQ haplotypes were handled as single units for association and clustering, since linkage in the cohort was strong. Among 398 genotyped donors of the cohort, an average of about 220,000 unique TCR beta nucleotide sequences was sequenced per donor, of which about 19% were non-productive. Summary of the overall study and its limitations: Most CMV-associated TCR beta chains appeared to be HLA-restricted in a later analysis, and the HLA associations seemed to be driven largely by CMV exposure. Strong co-occurrence of HLA alleles, especially DR and DQ, made assigning TCR associations to individual alleles difficult. A further reported finding was that TCR beta sequences accurately predicted the HLA-A and HLA-B alleles for most subjects in the first cohort. The classifier was reported to diagnose cytomegalovirus status with high specificity and sensitivity in both the original and validation cohorts. In vitro tests confirmed that a few of the cytomegalovirus-associated TCR beta chains recognize cytomegalovirus antigens. Because counts were too low, 15 to 20 rarely observed V segments, including chromosome 9 orphons, were excluded from the earlier analysis of several hundred of the donors. An association between a missense DCLRE1C variant and V-gene and J-gene trimming of TCR beta chains was found in a later genetic analysis and replicated in an independent cohort. According to a later genetic analysis, donors in an Asian-associated ancestry cluster had fewer N-insertions in productive TCRs than the approximately 630-donor mean. The presence/absence analyses assumed that sequencing depth was roughly uniform across donors, and that assumption may not be true. A later analysis found that HLA-associated TCR beta chains were more clonally expanded and had lower generation probabilities than equally common non-associated chains. Specific HLA alleles were associated with over 15,000 TCR beta sequences at a false discovery rate of 0.05 in a later analysis. This cohort had only TCR beta chains sequenced, and the lack of alpha or paired-chain data limited which features could be detected. A cluster of highly shared sequence variants was judged likely to represent a technical artifact of the sequencing pipeline. Several of the top co-occurrence clusters appeared to be linked to parvovirus B19, influenza, CMV and Epstein-Barr virus, according to a later analysis. HLA typing was unavailable for some donors at each locus, so association tests used only the typed subset. The authors suggested that the approach could potentially be extended to other disease states and immunological phenotypes. In the study, some 180 TCR beta chains were listed as associated with cytomegalovirus. Some IMGT-functional V segments, including TRBV6-2 and TRBV6-3, could not be told apart with the 87-base-pair reads, so those segments were excluded. Linkage disequilibrium might explain the correlated functional status among segregating V segments, but an unknown experimental factor could not be ruled out. In an earlier analysis of some 640 of the donors, most TCR beta V segments were observed in productive rearrangements about 87% or about 30% of the time, broadly matching IMGT annotations. The only immune exposure information available for the cohort was CMV serostatus. A later analysis found that TCR association rates varied across HLA loci, with DRB1 alleles showing the most associated TCRs and HLA-C alleles the fewest. Most TCR sequences were observed very rarely across donors, whereas some public TCRs were present in many individuals.

The cohort comprised more than 550 healthy bone marrow donors. At the time of sampling, every cohort member was nominally healthy, though immune exposures that went unrecorded were likely present. The donor tested CMV seronegative, placing the donor among the 350 to 400 seronegative members of the cohort. Each donor provided a peripheral blood sample, and peripheral blood mononuclear cells were used for TCR beta sequencing. The Qiagen DNeasy Blood Extraction Kit was used to extract genomic DNA from the blood cell samples. Receptors were amplified or captured by the immunoSEQ multiplex PCR assay. For the multiplex PCR, a mixture combining 60 forward primers for TCR Vbeta segments and 13 reverse primers for TCR Jbeta segments was used. Amplification of the CDR3 region of rearranged TCR beta genes was performed with a multiplex PCR assay on genomic DNA. The amplified TCR beta libraries were sequenced on the Illumina HiSeq System as 87-base-pair reads. In the source study's methods: A later analysis tallied tens of millions of unique TCR beta chains across the 550 to 850 repertoires, and approximately 11 million of those chains were shared by two or more donors. Raw reads were error-corrected and collapsed into unique sequences with a nearest-neighbor algorithm that merged closely related sequences to remove PCR and sequencing errors. V, D and J gene segments were assigned by aligning CDR3 sequences to IMGT reference sequences. Each retained sequence needed at least a six-nucleotide match to both a V gene segment and a J gene segment. Rearrangements were called productive when the CDR3 lacked stop codons and stayed in frame with V and J; all others were non-productive. Following IMGT convention, CDR3 was defined as the stretch from the second conserved V-encoded cysteine up to the conserved J-encoded phenylalanine. The earlier analysis of about 570 of the donors excluded any sequence lacking an unambiguous match to a single V gene segment. An earlier analysis of almost 600 of the donors classified V segments as functional when productive rearrangements were above 56.7% and as segregating when the standard deviation between donors was above 5%. A statistical classification framework was developed to diagnose cytomegalovirus status using the catalog of TCR beta chain sequences. In a later analysis, V and J genes were assigned by comparing TCR nucleotide sequences against IMGT/GENE-DB human TR gene sequences. In a later analysis, CDR3 sequences and most-parsimonious VDJ recombination scenarios were assigned using the TCRdist pipeline. In a later analysis, each TCR beta chain was defined by its CDR3 amino acid sequence together with its V-gene family, and reads lacking a unique V-gene family were excluded. As a way to deal with suspected cross-contamination and a sequencing artifact, a later analysis dropped approximately 570 nucleotide sequences that were highly shared and had low generation probability. In a later analysis, a clonal expansion index was calculated for each public chain from normalized within-repertoire ranks of inferred template counts. In a later analysis, generation probabilities were computed with a VDJ recombination model fitted to out-of-frame rearrangements, and the resulting probabilities were checked against IGoR. In a later analysis, hypergeometric tests were used to score TCR-TCR, TCR-HLA and TCR-CMV co-occurrence, with a repertoire-size bias correction applied to TCR pairs. A later analysis estimated false discovery rates by permuting HLA or CMV assignments 20 times. In a later analysis, co-occurring TCRs were grouped with DBSCAN, and TCRdist sequence similarity was added when clustering was performed within HLA-allele-positive subsets. Repertoires with fewer than 30,000 or more than 120,000 public chains, plus five repertoires with anomalous nucleotide sharing, were excluded from co-occurrence clustering. In its TCRdb copy, this immuneACCESS table keeps in-frame sequences only and misses some clones. Where compared with another copy, unresolved V genes explain less than half of these, and the others have no known cause. That table furnishes V, J and clone size, whereas the DNA furnished D and trimming. The sample includes roughly 150,000 clones, with roughly 77% observed a single time. The ten largest clonotypes hold around 3.7% of the sample.

Inclusive of the bounding cysteine and phenylalanine, the CDR3 is 13 residues long. The DNA shown is the 39-base CDR3, in frame from base 1. CDR1 and CDR2 are read off the germline V gene as SGHRS and YFSETQ. Ends trimmed: V by 4 bases, J by 7 bases; bases unmatched to a gene: 4. To note about this clone: Its recognized antigen is unknown. Base qualities are not recorded, but no much larger clone differs from it by a single base.

This receptor was obtained from a male donor in good health and CMV-seronegative. Sample: PBMCs. The chain employs TRBV5-1 and TRBJ2-1; TRBD2 fits 8 bases in the junction. The sequenced DNA: TGCGCCAGCAGCCTTGAGCGGGGGAATGAGCAGTTCTTC. This encodes CASSLERGNEQFF.